A single sample is the source of the 10 T cell receptor beta chains below, sequenced in a study of beta chain features in type 1 diabetes. Findings and limits, study-wide: TCRB CDR3s from Type 1 diabetes patients were moderately but significantly shorter in all four CD4+ subsets.

These receptors' antigens are unknown. Reverse transcription of all isolated RNA meant that expressed TCRB transcripts were sequenced. Repertoires were generated with immunoSEQ multiplex PCR, while TCRdb's copy carries only in-frame clones and drops some. Of 150,000 to 200,000 clones listed, roughly 59% are singletons. The sample taken for sequencing was naive CD4+ T cells from blood. The receptors stem from a man aged 30 to 39 with type 1 diabetes.

The gene calls are TRBV25-1 and TRBJ1-4; D unclear. Trimming shortened V by 2 bases and J by 4 bases, and 8 bases separated the two germline ends. There are 14 residues in the CDR3. Looked up from germline, CDR1 is MGHDK and CDR2 is SYGVNS. CDR3 DNA: TGTGCCAGCAGTGAACAGCGGGATAATGAAAAACTGTTTTTT. As protein: CASSEQRDNEKLFF.

The chain combines TRBV29-1 with TRBJ2-1, with 7 bases that match TRBD1. Germline CDR1 reads SQVTM; CDR2 reads ANQGSEA. V shed 5 bases, J shed 4 bases, and the junction held 5 bases outside the gene matches. The length of the CDR3 is 13 residues. CDR3 amino acids: CSVSGQRYNEQFF. In DNA, the CDR3 is TGCAGCGTTTCGGGACAGAGATACAATGAGCAGTTCTTC.

The rearrangement joins TRBV11-2 to TRBJ2-5; D perhaps matches TRBD1 (6 bases). Germline V gene lookup returns CDR1 SGHAT and CDR2 FQNNGV. Trimming cost V 5 bases and J 1 base, with 11 bases left between them. The CDR3 extends over 14 amino acids. CDR3 sequence: CASSPPGVQETQYF. Written as DNA, the CDR3 is TGTGCCAGCAGCCCCCCAGGGGTCCAAGAGACCCAGTACTTC.

This chain joins TRBV9 and TRBJ2-7; 7 nucleotides line up with TRBD2. Per the germline V gene, CDR1 is SGDLS and CDR2 is YYNGEE. CDR3 length equals 15 residues. V dropped 4 bases and J dropped 3; count of bases not matched to a gene: 10. The CDR3 bases are TGTGCCAGCAGCCCATGGGGAGGGACCAACTACGAGCAGTACTTC. Translation gives CASSPWGGTNYEQYF.

This clone has just one count. This chain links TRBV29-1 with TRBJ2-7, with TRBD2 matching over 7 bases. This CDR3 is built from 15 residues. Germline CDR1 SQVTM, CDR2 ANQGSEA. After removal of 6 bases from V and 5 bases from J, the junction contained 16 bases not matched to a gene. The CDR3, as DNA: TGCAGCGTCCTCGGGGCCGCCGGGGCGGGGGACGAGCAGTACTTC. It translates to CSVLGAAGAGDEQYF.

This clone occurred a few times. The V call is TRBV29-1, the J call TRBJ2-3; 9 bases are a match to TRBD1. There are 15 residues in the CDR3. J gave up 2 bases and V 5 bases, and 8 bases lay outside the gene matches. Germline V lookup: CDR1 SQVTM, CDR2 ANQGSEA. The CDR3 region is CSVNSGTGLTDTQYF. In DNA form, the CDR3 reads TGCAGCGTTAACTCCGGGACAGGGCTCACAGATACGCAGTATTTT.

V usage is TRBV15 and J usage is TRBJ1-1; weak D call: TRBD1 (6 bases). The germline CDR1 and CDR2 sequences are LNHNV and YYDKDF (reference sequence). V was trimmed by 4 bases and J by 4 bases, leaving 22 bases between them. The CDR3 runs to 17 residues. The CDR3 is CATSTPSGGLVTTEAFF. The CDR3 nucleotides read TGTGCCACCAGCACCCCTTCCGGGGGCCTGGTTACCACTGAAGCTTTCTTT.

The V gene is TRBV7-9, the J gene TRBJ2-5; TRBD1 matches 7 bases. The germline CDR1 and CDR2 sequences are SEHNR and FQNEAQ (reference sequence). V lost 4 bases to trimming and J lost 3 bases; unmatched junction nucleotides: 2. The CDR3 totals 13 residues. CDR3 coding DNA: TGTGCCAGCAGCTACACAGGGGAAGAGACCCAGTACTTC. Translating it yields CASSYTGEETQYF.

The rearrangement joins TRBV10-3 to TRBJ2-2; D is undetermined. The CDR3 has 15 residues. The V end was cut by 2 bases, the J end by 0 bases, with 7 bases between. Germline loops: CDR1 ENHRY, CDR2 SYGVKD. This chain's CDR3 is CAISENSPNTGELFF. The CDR3 DNA reads TGTGCCATCAGTGAGAACAGCCCGAACACCGGGGAGCTGTTTTTT.

This clone occurred a few times. The rearrangement links TRBV9 to TRBJ2-1; D unresolved. The CDR3 has 15 residues. Germline V gene data show CDR1 as SGDLS and CDR2 as YYNGEE. V was shortened by 0 bases and J by 8 bases, with 15 bases between the two germline ends. The CDR3 nucleotides are TGTGCCAGCAGCGTAGACTCTTCACGTCTCGATGAGCAGTTCTTC. As protein: CASSVDSSRLDEQFF.